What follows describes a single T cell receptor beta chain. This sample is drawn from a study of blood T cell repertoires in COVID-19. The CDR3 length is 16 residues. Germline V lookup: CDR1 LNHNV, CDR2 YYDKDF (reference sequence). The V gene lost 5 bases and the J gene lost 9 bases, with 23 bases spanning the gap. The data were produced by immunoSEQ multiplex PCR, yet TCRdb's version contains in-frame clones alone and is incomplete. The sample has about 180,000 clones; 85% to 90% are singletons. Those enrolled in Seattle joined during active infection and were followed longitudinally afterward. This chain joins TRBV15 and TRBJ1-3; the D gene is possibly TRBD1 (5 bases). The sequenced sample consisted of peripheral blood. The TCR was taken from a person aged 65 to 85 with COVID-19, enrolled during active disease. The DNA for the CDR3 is TGTGCCACCAGCGGAGGGGAAGTAGGAGGCCGCAGCACCATATATTTT. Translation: CATSGGEVGGRSTIYF.